The sequence of this T cell receptor (beta chain) was determined in a study of T-cell reconstitution after alpha-beta-depleted transplantation in children. Study-wide findings and caveats: Diversity of TCRbeta at day 60 was high in some patients, arising from surviving recipient T cells and thymic progenitors.

Remarks on this clonotype: Its antigen is still unknown.

Germline lookup yields CDR1 LNHNV and CDR2 YYDKDF (reference sequence). V lost 0 bases, J lost 2 bases, and 23 bases lay in between. This CDR3 has 19 residues. Unique molecular identifiers featured in how the TCRbeta library was prepared. TCRdb recomputed calls from the PCR reads with MiXCR, one row per CDR3 protein. The sample carries about a million distinct CDR3 sequences, around 30% recorded once. The material sequenced was PBMCs, mostly from graft donor cells, taken 360 days after TCRalphabeta/CD19-depleted stem cell transplant. The J gene is TRBJ2-7, the V gene TRBV15, with D perhaps TRBD2 (6 bases). The sequence derives from a boy under three years old who had a stem cell transplant for SCID, so the T cells may come from the graft donor. The CDR3 DNA follows: TGTGCCACCAGCAGAGAACCGACGGGTTACGGGGGTCGGACCTACGAGCAGTACTTC. Translating gives CATSREPTGYGGRTYEQYF.